The next 23 T cell receptor beta chains were all read from a single sample in a study of blood T cells in healthy people across ages. With a J-beta primer mix and a sample-barcoded 5' primer, a second PCR ran 7 to 11 cycles. TCRdb fed the 5' RACE reads into MiXCR, producing one record per CDR3 protein. The repertoire holds 1.5 million to 2 million distinct CDR3 sequences, with 28% as singletons. Input material: blood. The origin of the receptors is a young woman in good health.

V usage is TRBV7-6 and J usage is TRBJ2-3, with D tentatively TRBD1 or TRBD2 (6 bases each). The CDR3 runs to 13 residues. From germline, CDR1 is SGHVS and CDR2 FNYEAQ. The V end was cut by 3 bases, the J end by 8 bases, with 12 bases between. The CDR3 DNA reads as TGTGCCAGCAGCTTCACGGGGGCCCCTACGCAGTATTTT. Its translation is CASSFTGAPTQYF.

There are a few counts of this clonotype. The chain couples TRBV30 to TRBJ1-2; tentative D call: TRBD1 (5 bases). With 2 bases removed from V and 8 bases from J, the gap between germline ends came to 24 bases. CDR1 and CDR2 from the germline V gene are GTSNPN and SVGIG (reference sequence). The CDR3 runs 16 residues. The CDR3 coding sequence is TGTGCCTGGAGTTACCCCGGGACCTCCACCGGTGGAGGCTACACCTTC. As protein: CAWSYPGTSTGGGYTF.

The table lists this clonotype with many counts. The V call is TRBV10-3, the J call TRBJ2-3; D not resolved. This CDR3 is built from 11 residues. V was shortened by 3 bases and J by 2 bases, with 0 bases between the two germline ends. Germline CDR1 and CDR2: ENHRY and SYGVKD. CDR3: CAISDTDTQYF. The DNA for the CDR3 is TGTGCCATCAGTGACACAGATACGCAGTATTTT.

This clonotype was recorded once. The chain employs TRBV29-1 and TRBJ1-1, with 11 bases that match TRBD1. The junction had 12 bases not matched to a gene; V was cut back by 6 bases and J by 6 bases. The CDR3 loop spans 15 amino acids. Germline CDR1 is SQVTM and CDR2 is ANQGSEA. This chain's CDR3 is CSVTRWGQGVPEAFF. As DNA, the CDR3 is TGCAGCGTCACAAGATGGGGACAGGGGGTCCCTGAAGCTTTCTTT.

Ten or more counts support this clonotype. The chain uses TRBV5-5 and TRBJ1-5; D unresolved. CDR1 SGHKS and CDR2 YYEKEE come from the germline V gene (reference sequence). This CDR3 contains 13 residues. The V end lost 4 bases, the J end lost 5 bases, and 10 bases lay between the germline ends. CDR3 protein: CASSQGPDQPQHF. The CDR3 DNA reads TGTGCCAGCAGCCAAGGGCCTGATCAGCCCCAGCATTTT.

V is TRBV9 and J is TRBJ2-2, with a tentative D call TRBD1 (8 bases). The germline CDR1 and CDR2 sequences are SGDLS and YYNGEE. Trimming pared 7 bases from V and 3 bases from J, leaving 22 bases between. This CDR3 is built from 17 residues. This chain's CDR3 is CASYRGGAVFDTGELFF. DNA of the CDR3: TGTGCCAGCTACAGGGGGGGCGCAGTCTTTGACACCGGGGAGCTGTTTTTT.

Only a few counts were recorded for this clonotype. V and J are TRBV2 and TRBJ1-4; TRBD1 is a possible D gene (5 bases). Germline V gene data show CDR1 as SNHLY and CDR2 as FYNNEI. V gave up 7 bases and J gave up 12 bases, with 21 bases separating them. This CDR3 is built from 14 residues. For the CDR3, the DNA is TGTGCCAGCAATTACAGGAGCCCCTTTGGGGAACTGTTTTTT. It specifies CASNYRSPFGELFF. The full variable domain, in which reference TRBV2 and TRBJ1-4 provide the parts outside the CDR3, is EPEVTQTPSHQVTQMGQEVILRCVPISNHLYFYWYRQILGQKVEFLVSFYNNEISEKSEIFDDQFSVERPDGSNFTLKIRSTKLEDSAMYFCASNYRSPFGELFFGSGTQLSVL.

This rearrangement joins TRBV11-2 to TRBJ2-7; no definite D call. Per the germline V gene, CDR1 is SGHAT and CDR2 is FQNNGV. Trimming shortened V by 4 bases and J by 0 bases, and 16 bases separated the two germline ends. CDR3 length: 16 amino acids. The CDR3 loop is CASSYGPGAASYEQYF. The CDR3 bases are TGTGCCAGCAGCTATGGTCCTGGAGCAGCCTCCTACGAGCAGTACTTC.

V is TRBV5-1 and J is TRBJ2-3, with 8 bases lining up with TRBD2. The CDR3 has 15 amino acids. With V trimmed by 2 bases and J by 2 bases, 4 bases remained unmatched. The germline CDR1 and CDR2 sequences are SGHRS and YFSETQ. CDR3 loop: CASSFGGANTDTQYF. The CDR3 DNA reads as TGCGCCAGCAGCTTCGGGGGGGCAAACACAGATACGCAGTATTTT.

This chain's CDR3 is CASSDVGNMETQYF. CDR3 coding DNA: TGTGCCAGCAGTGATGTGGGGAACATGGAGACCCAGTACTTC. The rearrangement links TRBV2 to TRBJ2-5; no clear D. Germline lookup yields CDR1 SNHLY and CDR2 FYNNEI. The CDR3 is 14 residues long. V was shortened by 3 bases and J by 5 bases, with 13 bases between the two germline ends.

This clonotype was detected ten times or more. This chain uses TRBV29-1 with TRBJ2-1; 7 nucleotides line up with TRBD1. CDR1 is SQVTM and CDR2 is ANQGSEA in the germline V gene. V was pared by 8 bases and J by 3 bases, with 7 bases of the junction left unmatched. CDR3 length: 13 amino acids. The CDR3 DNA sequence: TGCAGCCCTGACAGGGCCATCTACAATGAGCAGTTCTTC. Translating gives CSPDRAIYNEQFF.

This clonotype was picked up a small number of times. The chain recombines TRBV20-1 with TRBJ2-1, with TRBD2 as a possible D gene (5 bases). The CDR3 has 11 residues. Germline V lookup: CDR1 DFQATT, CDR2 SNEGSKA (reference sequence). Trimming took 7 bases from V and 8 from J, leaving 12 bases between them. CDR3 residues: CSGTGFDEQFF. The CDR3 DNA is TGCAGTGGAACGGGGTTCGATGAGCAGTTCTTC.

V usage is TRBV12-5 and J usage is TRBJ2-3, with 9 nucleotides matching TRBD1. Germline trimming cut 6 bases from V and 3 bases from J; bases unmatched to any gene: 10. Germline values: CDR1 LGHNT, CDR2 FRNRAP. The CDR3 is 16 residues long. DNA for the CDR3: TGTGCTAGTGGCCGTGGACAGGGGTCAAGGACAGATACGCAGTATTTT. Translation gives CASGRGQGSRTDTQYF. Full variable domain (remainder filled in from reference TRBV12-5 and TRBJ2-3): DARVTQTPRHKVTEMGQEVTMRCQPILGHNTVFWYRQTMMQGLELLAYFRNRAPLDDSGMPKDRFSAEMPDATLATLKIQPSEPRDSAVYFCASGRGQGSRTDTQYFGPGTRLTVL.

This clonotype was detected many times. This sequence joins TRBV29-1 and TRBJ2-7, with 11 bases aligning to TRBD2. V shed 7 bases, J shed 2 bases, and the junction held 4 bases outside the gene matches. Per germline, CDR1 SQVTM and CDR2 ANQGSEA. The CDR3 loop spans 13 amino acids. CDR3 nucleotides: TGCAGCGGGGGGACTAGCGGCACCTACGAGCAGTACTTC. Protein product: CSGGTSGTYEQYF.

This clonotype was detected only a few times. The CDR3 region has the DNA TGCAGTGCTAGAAGAGGCGACGGGTACGAGCAGTACTTC. Translating gives CSARRGDGYEQYF. The chain recombines TRBV20-1 with TRBJ2-7; the D is unclear. The CDR3 is made up of 13 amino acids. The V and J ends lost 2 bases and 4 bases respectively, with 12 bases between them. Per germline, CDR1 DFQATT and CDR2 SNEGSKA (reference sequence).

This chain uses TRBV4-3 with TRBJ2-1, with TRBD2 matching over 7 bases. Looked up from germline, CDR1 is LGHNA and CDR2 is YSLEER. The CDR3 extends over 19 amino acids. V shed 0 bases and J 8 bases; nucleotides not matched to a gene: 19. In nucleotides, the CDR3 is TGCGCCAGCAGCCAAGATTCGTGGTCGGGGGAGGGGTACTTCGATGAGCAGTTCTTC. Translating gives CASSQDSWSGEGYFDEQFF.

This rearrangement joins TRBV5-1 to TRBJ2-3, with TRBD2 matching 10 bases. Germline-derived CDR1 and CDR2 are SGHRS and YFSETQ. The V gene end was trimmed by 3 bases and the J gene end by 1 base; junction bases not matched to a gene: 5. This CDR3 has 16 amino acids. CDR3 residues: CASSSFLAGGTDTQYF. CDR3 coding DNA: TGCGCCAGCAGCTCGTTTCTAGCGGGGGGCACAGATACGCAGTATTTT.

This clonotype was observed at least ten times. The chain is built from TRBV7-6 and TRBJ2-7, with TRBD2 matching over 9 bases. Germline V gene sequence: CDR1 SGHVS, CDR2 FNYEAQ. The ends lost 5 bases at V and 3 bases at J; junction bases unmatched: 5. This CDR3 comprises 14 residues. CDR3 protein: CASSVSGSNYEQYF. Written as DNA, the CDR3 is TGTGCCAGCAGCGTTAGCGGGAGCAACTACGAGCAGTACTTC. The full variable domain, completed using reference TRBV7-6 and TRBJ2-7, is GAGVSQSPRYKVTKRGQDVALRCDPISGHVSLYWYRQALGQGPEFLTYFNYEAQQDKSGLPNDRFSAERPEGSISTLTIQRTEQRDSAMYRCASSVSGSNYEQYFGPGTRLTVT.

This clonotype was counted a single time. The chain recombines TRBV6-4 with TRBJ1-1; 7 nucleotides line up with TRBD1. Unmatched junction bases numbered 10, after V lost 6 bases and J lost 3 bases. The CDR3 contains 15 residues. Germline V gene lookup returns CDR1 MRHNA and CDR2 SNTAGT. The CDR3 sequence: CASRERQGWDTEAFF. In nucleotides, the CDR3 is TGTGCCAGCAGAGAGAGACAGGGCTGGGACACTGAAGCTTTCTTT.

The table lists this clonotype with many counts. V is TRBV5-1 and J is TRBJ2-5; no reliable D call. Trimming pared 1 base from V and 5 bases from J, leaving 15 bases between. The germline V gene encodes CDR1 SGHRS and CDR2 YFSETQ. The CDR3 contains 15 residues. CDR3 nucleotide sequence: TGCGCCAGCAGCTTGTATGGCGAGAACCGGGAGACCCAGTACTTC. Encoded protein: CASSLYGENRETQYF.

About this clonotype: A read error may explain this, as a much larger clone is one base away. The gene calls are TRBV10-3 and TRBJ2-5, with a tentative D call TRBD1 (6 bases). Gene TRBJ2-7 matches the end of the DNA better, so the J call may be wrong. This CDR3 has 11 amino acids. Germline values: CDR1 ENHRY, CDR2 SYGVKD. The CDR3 DNA sequence: TGTGCCGCCACTGGGGGCTGCGAGCAGTACTTC. Translated, it gives CAATGGCEQYF.

The sample holds a few counts of this clonotype. The junction departs from the called germline gene at one end, perhaps through a read error. The genes are TRBV5-1 and TRBJ2-1; TRBD2 is a possible D gene (6 bases). Germline V CDR1 and CDR2: SGHRS, YFSETQ. The CDR3 is 18 residues long. The DNA for the CDR3 is TGCGCCAGCGGCTTGGCCCCGGCGGGAACAAGCTCCTACAATGAGCAGTTCTTC. It is translated as CASGLAPAGTSSYNEQFF.

This clonotype was seen ten or more times. One end of the junction fails to match germline, which may point to a read error. The chain couples TRBV4-1 to TRBJ2-5; D possibly uses TRBD1 or TRBD2 (5 bases each). CDR1 MGHRA and CDR2 YSYEKL come from the germline V gene. The CDR3 is 13 amino acids. This CDR3 reads CAISQGTVGTQYF. Written as DNA, the CDR3 is TGCGCCATCAGCCAAGGGACCGTTGGGACCCAGTACTTC.